Below, 30 T cell receptor beta chains from the same sample are listed, as sequenced in a study of blood T cells in healthy people across ages. The authors ran a second PCR of 7 to 11 cycles using a sample-barcoded 5' primer and a J-beta primer mix. MiXCR, applied by TCRdb to the 5' RACE reads, yields one record per CDR3 protein. This sample yields approximately 880,000 distinct CDR3 sequences, of which 48% are seen a single time; 10% to 15% belongs to the top ten. Sequencing input: blood. The source is a man aged 30-40 years in good health.

The CDR3 loop is CASSLLLTGELFF. The CDR3, as DNA: TGCGCCAGCAGCCTCCTTTTGACCGGGGAGCTGTTTTTT. V gene TRBV5-1 combines with J gene TRBJ2-2; D is undetermined. V was clipped by 4 bases and J by 5 bases, with 9 bases between them. CDR1 is SGHRS, CDR2 YFSETQ, per germline. The CDR3 runs 13 residues.

This clonotype was found many times. At one end the junction does not follow the germline gene, possibly because of a read error. V and J are TRBV4-3 and TRBJ1-1; D ambiguous. The CDR3 totals 12 residues. Germline lookup yields CDR1 LGHNA and CDR2 YSLEER. CDR3 residues: CASSQEGRKAFF. DNA of the CDR3: TGCGCCAGCAGTCAAGAAGGTAGGAAGGCTTTCTTT.

Of note for this clonotype: This may come from a read error, since a much larger clone is one base off. The chain couples TRBV12-3 or TRBV12-4 to TRBJ2-1; 10 nucleotides align to TRBD1. CDR3 length equals 13 residues. CDR3 in amino acids: CASSGDRGNGQFF. The CDR3 DNA sequence: TGTGCCAGCAGTGGGGACAGGGGCAATGGGCAGTTCTTC.

As DNA, the CDR3 is TGTGCCTGGAGTACCATCTCCCTCAGCACAGATACGCAGTATTTT. Translated: CAWSTISLSTDTQYF. The rearrangement joins TRBV30 to TRBJ2-3; D remains ambiguous. The V end lost 2 bases, the J end lost 0 bases, and 12 bases lay between the germline ends. CDR3 size: 15 residues. Per germline, CDR1 GTSNPN and CDR2 SVGIG (reference sequence). Full variable domain (rest looked up from reference TRBV30 and TRBJ2-3): SQTIHQWPATLVQPVGSPLSLECTVEGTSNPNLYWYRQAAGRGLQLLFYSVGIGQISSEVPQNLSASRPQDRQFILSSKKLLLSDSGFYLCAWSTISLSTDTQYFGPGTRLTVL.

This clonotype was recorded many times. This chain links TRBV3-1 with TRBJ2-1, with D uncertain. Trimming removed 0 bases from V and 4 bases from J, with 7 bases in between. Per the germline V gene, CDR1 is LGHDT and CDR2 is YNNKEL (reference sequence). CDR3 length equals 14 residues. The CDR3 reads CASSQDARYNEQFF. Written as DNA, the CDR3 is TGTGCCAGCAGCCAAGATGCCCGATACAATGAGCAGTTCTTC.

This clonotype was counted once. The chain couples TRBV18 to TRBJ2-7; weak D call: TRBD2 (5 bases). V was clipped by 2 bases and J by 0 bases, with 8 bases between them. Germline values: CDR1 KGHSH, CDR2 LQKENI. The CDR3 is made up of 14 amino acids. The CDR3 region is CASSPTDFSYEQYF. The DNA for the CDR3 is TGTGCCAGCTCACCAACGGACTTCTCCTACGAGCAGTACTTC.

This clonotype was counted between two and nine times. The chain recombines TRBV6-2 or TRBV6-3 with TRBJ2-5; 7 bases map to TRBD1. CDR1 and CDR2 from the germline V gene are MNHEY and SVGEGT. This CDR3 region has 15 residues. With 2 bases clipped from V and 6 bases from J, the junction kept 9 bases outside the gene matches. The CDR3, as DNA: TGTGCCAGCAGTTACCCCGGGACAGCCCGGAAGACCCAGTACTTC. It is translated as CASSYPGTARKTQYF.

This CDR3 is CASSEIGFEQYF. CDR3 nucleotide sequence: TGTGCCAGCAGTGAAATAGGGTTCGAGCAGTACTTC. This sequence joins TRBV25-1 and TRBJ2-7; unclear D gene. Germline V CDR1 and CDR2: MGHDK, SYGVNS. The V end lost 2 bases, the J end lost 6 bases, and 8 bases lay between the germline ends. CDR3 length: 12 residues.

This clonotype was recorded only once. The chain couples TRBV15 to TRBJ2-1; 10 nucleotides agree with TRBD2. The J segment lost 7 bases and the V segment lost 1 base, leaving 4 bases of the junction unmatched. The CDR3 has 15 residues. Looked up from germline, CDR1 is LNHNV and CDR2 is YYDKDF (reference sequence). The CDR3 sequence is CATSRVSGRANEQFF. CDR3 DNA sequence: TGTGCCACCAGCAGAGTGAGCGGGAGGGCGAATGAGCAGTTCTTC.

Turning to this clonotype: This could be a read error, since a much larger clone is one nucleotide away. The V call is TRBV27, the J call TRBJ1-2; TRBD1 agrees at 12 bases. The CDR3 contains 16 residues. The trim removed 5 bases at V and 3 bases at J, leaving 7 bases unmatched. Germline loops: CDR1 MNHEY, CDR2 SMNVEV (reference sequence). This CDR3 reads CASSPAGQGADYGYTF. DNA of the CDR3: TGTGCCAGCAGTCCCGCGGGACAGGGGGCCGACTATGGCTACACCTTC.

This clonotype was recorded a few times. V usage is TRBV20-1 and J usage is TRBJ2-5; 7 bases agree with TRBD2. Germline V gives CDR1 DFQATT, CDR2 SNEGSKA (reference sequence). The trim removed 6 bases at V and 2 bases at J, leaving 0 bases unmatched. CDR3 length: 11 amino acids. This CDR3 is CSAGGQETQYF. CDR3 nucleotides: TGCAGTGCCGGGGGGCAAGAGACCCAGTACTTC.

The gene calls are TRBV6-5 and TRBJ2-4; D unresolved. The end of the DNA aligns better with TRBJ2-7, so the J call may be wrong. CDR1 and CDR2 (germline): MNHEY, SVGAGI. The CDR3 is 14 residues long. The CDR3: CASSYDLGAYEQYF. CDR3 sequence (DNA): TGTGCCAGCAGTTACGATCTGGGCGCCTACGAGCAGTACTTC.

This rearrangement joins TRBV28 to TRBJ1-2; D call uncertain. Trimming took 6 bases from V and 3 from J, leaving 8 bases between them. Per the germline V gene, CDR1 is MDHEN and CDR2 is SYDVKM. This CDR3 comprises 12 residues. Here the CDR3 reads CASSPRHYGYTF. The CDR3 region has the DNA TGTGCCAGCAGCCCCCGACACTATGGCTACACCTTC.

This clonotype turned up a few times. The genes are TRBV12-3 or TRBV12-4 and TRBJ2-2; TRBD1 might be the D (6 bases). The CDR3 has 14 residues. Deletions cut 9 bases from V and 1 base from J, with 12 bases between. CDR3 region: CASKPDRNTGELFF. The CDR3, as DNA: TGTGCCAGTAAACCGGACAGGAACACCGGGGAGCTGTTTTTT.

V is TRBV4-2 and J is TRBJ2-5; D perhaps matches TRBD1 (5 bases). Germline V gene data show CDR1 as LGHNA and CDR2 as YNFKEQ. This CDR3 is built from 15 residues. V lost 0 bases and J lost 4, with 12 bases in between. CDR3 sequence: CASSQEGGQRETQYF. The CDR3 DNA is TGTGCCAGCAGCCAAGAAGGCGGACAACGAGAGACCCAGTACTTC.

This chain's CDR3 is CASSFSIAAFF. The DNA for the CDR3 is TGTGCCAGCAGTTTTTCTATTGCGGCTTTCTTT. The V gene is TRBV12-3 or TRBV12-4, the J gene TRBJ1-1, with D unclear. The germline V and J ends were trimmed by 3 bases and 11 bases, with 10 bases remaining between them. CDR3 length: 11 amino acids.

V and J are TRBV20-1 and TRBJ1-4; no definite D call. Trimming stripped 6 bases from V and 5 bases from J, with 19 bases between. The CDR3 has 15 amino acids. Germline V gene sequence: CDR1 DFQATT, CDR2 SNEGSKA (reference sequence). The CDR3 nucleotides read TGCAGTGCCCCGATAGCCCCCGACCTCAATGAAAAACTGTTTTTT. Translating gives CSAPIAPDLNEKLFF.

This clonotype has just a few counts. The V gene is TRBV29-1, the J gene TRBJ2-1; 10 positions match TRBD2. The J segment lost 7 bases and the V segment lost 6 bases, leaving 6 bases of the junction unmatched. CDR3 length equals 13 residues. Germline V CDR1 and CDR2: SQVTM, ANQGSEA. The CDR3 DNA reads TGCAGCGTGGTACGAGCGGGGGGGAATGAGCAGTTCTTC. Translation: CSVVRAGGNEQFF.

The chain employs TRBV2 and TRBJ1-1; D is unclear. Germline CDR1 and CDR2: SNHLY and FYNNEI. This CDR3 is 13 amino acids long. With 0 bases removed from V and 1 base from J, the gap between germline ends came to 3 bases. CDR3 sequence: CASSEAQNTEAFF. The CDR3 nucleotides are TGTGCCAGCAGTGAAGCACAGAACACTGAAGCTTTCTTT.

A word on this clonotype: The junction and the germline gene differ at one end; a read error may be behind it. The chain combines TRBV6-8 with TRBJ2-7, with D uncertain. The CDR3 is made up of 16 amino acids. CDR1 MNHGY and CDR2 SAAAGT come from the germline V gene. CDR3 nucleotides: TGTGCCAGCAGTGAAACCCGATGCATGGCGCGAGGCGAGCAGTACTTT. It translates to CASSETRCMARGEQYF.

V is TRBV12-3 or TRBV12-4 and J is TRBJ2-7; 9 nucleotides line up with TRBD1. The CDR3 is made up of 15 amino acids. V lost 6 bases to trimming and J lost 1 base; unmatched junction nucleotides: 7. CDR3 sequence: CASSSGQGRSYEQYF. The CDR3 DNA follows: TGTGCCAGCAGCTCGGGACAGGGTAGGTCCTACGAGCAGTACTTC.

The rearrangement uses TRBV6-5 and TRBJ1-1, with 7 bases matching TRBD1. J lost 1 base, V lost 0 bases, and 5 bases had no gene match. CDR3 length: 16 residues. Germline lookup yields CDR1 MNHEY and CDR2 SVGAGI. CDR3 bases: TGTGCCAGCAGTTACTCGGGTGAGGGGGCGAACACTGAAGCTTTCTTT. As protein: CASSYSGEGANTEAFF.

This clonotype was seen ten or more times. This sequence joins TRBV6-1 and TRBJ2-3; TRBD2 might be the D (6 bases). The V end was cut by 7 bases, the J end by 9 bases, with 20 bases between. The CDR3 covers 14 residues. The germline gives CDR1 MNHNS, CDR2 SASEGT. CDR3 in DNA: TGTGCCAGCACTCCGGGGACCGGCGGGGTAACGCAGTATTTT. It translates to CASTPGTGGVTQYF.

The V call is TRBV5-1, the J call TRBJ2-7, with 10 bases matching TRBD1. Germline assignment: CDR1 SGHRS and CDR2 YFSETQ. The ends lost 0 bases at V and 9 bases at J; junction bases unmatched: 6. The CDR3 runs to 14 residues. The CDR3 loop reads CASSLGQGADGQYF. The CDR3 region has the DNA TGCGCCAGCAGCTTGGGACAGGGGGCTGACGGGCAGTACTTC.

V and J are TRBV10-3 and TRBJ1-4; the D gene is possibly TRBD1 (6 bases). Germline CDR1 is ENHRY and CDR2 is SYGVKD. V lost 5 bases, J lost 4 bases, and 11 bases lay in between. The CDR3 runs to 14 residues. CDR3 in amino acids: CAISWGQLNEKLFF. The CDR3 DNA reads as TGTGCCATCAGTTGGGGGCAGCTTAATGAAAAACTGTTTTTT.

The rearrangement links TRBV13 to TRBJ2-3, with 9 positions matching TRBD2. The V segment lost 1 base and the J segment 1 base; nucleotides outside the gene matches: 6. The germline V gene has CDR1 PRHDT and CDR2 FYEKMQ (reference sequence). The length of the CDR3 is 17 residues. CDR3 coding DNA: TGTGCCAGCAGCTTAGCGGCTAGCGGGGACGGCACAGATACGCAGTATTTT. Translated, it gives CASSLAASGDGTDTQYF.

The J gene is TRBJ2-1, the V gene TRBV11-2; 8 bases map to TRBD2. This CDR3 spans 17 amino acids. The germline V gene has CDR1 SGHAT and CDR2 FQNNGV. V was pared by 5 bases and J by 8 bases, with 17 bases of the junction left unmatched. The CDR3 is CASSGGSFYGGGDEQFF. The CDR3 DNA reads as TGTGCCAGCAGCGGCGGGAGCTTCTACGGGGGGGGCGATGAGCAGTTCTTC.

This clonotype was recorded a few times. The chain joins TRBV5-1 to TRBJ2-1; 8 bases are shared with TRBD1. The trim removed 0 bases at V and 2 bases at J, leaving 4 bases unmatched. The CDR3 is 16 residues long. Germline CDR1 and CDR2: SGHRS and YFSETQ. CDR3 nucleotides: TGCGCCAGCAGCTTGGATGAGGGACAGGCCTACAATGAGCAGTTCTTC. Amino acid sequence: CASSLDEGQAYNEQFF.

The CDR3 sequence: CSGQGVDYEQYF. The CDR3 coding sequence is TGCAGTGGTCAGGGAGTAGACTACGAGCAGTACTTC. The chain employs TRBV20-1 and TRBJ2-7, with D possibly called TRBD1 or TRBD2 (5 bases each). The CDR3 has 12 amino acids. In germline, CDR1 is DFQATT, CDR2 SNEGSKA (reference sequence). Between the trimmed V and J ends, which lost 7 bases and 3 bases, there was a span of 13 bases.

The chain has TRBV5-1 and TRBJ2-7; D is ambiguous. CDR3 length: 14 amino acids. Germline V gene data show CDR1 as SGHRS and CDR2 as YFSETQ. Deletions cut 7 bases from V and 5 bases from J, with 19 bases between. This CDR3 reads CASSSTASSDEQYF. For the CDR3, the DNA is TGCGCCAGCTCCTCCACCGCGAGTTCCGACGAGCAGTACTTC.